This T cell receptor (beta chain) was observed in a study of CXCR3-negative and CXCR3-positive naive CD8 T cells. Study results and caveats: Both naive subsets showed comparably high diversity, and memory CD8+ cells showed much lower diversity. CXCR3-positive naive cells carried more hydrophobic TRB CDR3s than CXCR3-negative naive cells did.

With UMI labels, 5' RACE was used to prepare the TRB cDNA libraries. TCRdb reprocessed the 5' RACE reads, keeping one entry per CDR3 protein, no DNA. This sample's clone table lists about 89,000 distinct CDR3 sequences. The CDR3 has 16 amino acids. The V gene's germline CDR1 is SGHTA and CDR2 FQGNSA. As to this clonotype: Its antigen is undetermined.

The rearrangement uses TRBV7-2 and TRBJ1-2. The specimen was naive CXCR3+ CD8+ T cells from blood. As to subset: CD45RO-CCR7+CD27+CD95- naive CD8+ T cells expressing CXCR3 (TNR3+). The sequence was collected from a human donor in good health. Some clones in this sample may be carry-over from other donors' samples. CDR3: CASSPNAGGGYYGYTF.